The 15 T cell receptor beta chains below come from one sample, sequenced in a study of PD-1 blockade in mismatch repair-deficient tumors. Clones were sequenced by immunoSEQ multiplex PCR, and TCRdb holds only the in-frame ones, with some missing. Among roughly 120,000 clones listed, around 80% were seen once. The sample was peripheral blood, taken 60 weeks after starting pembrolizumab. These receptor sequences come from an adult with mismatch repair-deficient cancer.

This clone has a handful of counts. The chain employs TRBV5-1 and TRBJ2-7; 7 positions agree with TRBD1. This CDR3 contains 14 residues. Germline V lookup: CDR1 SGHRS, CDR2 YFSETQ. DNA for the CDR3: TGCGGCTCCAGGTGGGACAGCAGCTCCTACGAGCAGTACTTC. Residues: CGSRWDSSSYEQYF.

CDR3 in amino acids: CASSVATDGAFNQETQYF. The DNA of the CDR3 is TGTGCCAGCAGCGTAGCTACGGATGGTGCCTTCAACCAAGAGACCCAGTACTTC. This chain uses TRBV9 with TRBJ2-5; no clear D. Germline V CDR1 and CDR2: SGDLS, YYNGEE. The CDR3 is 18 amino acids. V lost 0 bases and J lost 0, with 18 bases in between. The full variable domain, its missing parts supplied by reference TRBV9 and TRBJ2-5, is DSGVTQTPKHLITATGQRVTLRCSPRSGDLSVYWYQQSLDQGLQFLIQYYNGEERAKGNILERFSAQQFPDLHSELNLSSLELGDSALYFCASSVATDGAFNQETQYFGPGTRLLVL.

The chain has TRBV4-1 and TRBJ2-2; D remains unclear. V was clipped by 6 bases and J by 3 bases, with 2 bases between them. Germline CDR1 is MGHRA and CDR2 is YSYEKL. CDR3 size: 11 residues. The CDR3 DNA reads TGCGCCAGCAGTGACACCGGGGAGCTGTTTTTT. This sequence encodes CASSDTGELFF.

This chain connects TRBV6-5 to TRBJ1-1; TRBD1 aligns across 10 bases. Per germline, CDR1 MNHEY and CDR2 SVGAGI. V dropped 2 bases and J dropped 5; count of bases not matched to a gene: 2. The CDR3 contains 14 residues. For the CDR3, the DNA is TGTGCCAGCAGTTACAGACAGGGGGCTACTGAAGCTTTCTTT. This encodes CASSYRQGATEAFF.

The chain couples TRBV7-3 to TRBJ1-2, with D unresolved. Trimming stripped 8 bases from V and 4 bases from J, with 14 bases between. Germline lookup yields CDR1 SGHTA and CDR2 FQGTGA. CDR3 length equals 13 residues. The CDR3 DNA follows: TGTGCCAGCGGCCCCGGGTCCCCCTATGGCTACACCTTC. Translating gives CASGPGSPYGYTF.

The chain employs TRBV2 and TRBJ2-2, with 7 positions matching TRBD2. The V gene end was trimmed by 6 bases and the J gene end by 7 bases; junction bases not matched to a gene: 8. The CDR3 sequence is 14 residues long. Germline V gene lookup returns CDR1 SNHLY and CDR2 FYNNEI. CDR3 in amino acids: CASRAGTTDGELFF. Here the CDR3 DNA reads TGTGCCAGCAGAGCCGGGACTACCGACGGGGAGCTGTTTTTT.

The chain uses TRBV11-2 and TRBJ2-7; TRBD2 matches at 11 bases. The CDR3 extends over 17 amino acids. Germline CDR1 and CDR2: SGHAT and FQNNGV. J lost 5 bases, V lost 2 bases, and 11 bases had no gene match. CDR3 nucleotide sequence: TGTGCCAGCAGCTTACCAGTGGTCATAGCGGGAGGGCACGAGCAGTACTTC. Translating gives CASSLPVVIAGGHEQYF.

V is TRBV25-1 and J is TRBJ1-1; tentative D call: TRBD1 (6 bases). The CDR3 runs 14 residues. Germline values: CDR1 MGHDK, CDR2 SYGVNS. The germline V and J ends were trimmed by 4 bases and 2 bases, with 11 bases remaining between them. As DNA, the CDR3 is TGTGCCAGCAGTGGACAGGACCTAAACACTGAAGCTTTCTTT. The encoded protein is CASSGQDLNTEAFF.

CDR3 coding DNA: TGTGCCAGCAGTCAGAGCGGGACGAACACCGGGGAGCTGTTTTTT. It yields the protein CASSQSGTNTGELFF. The chain recombines TRBV27 with TRBJ2-2; TRBD2 matches 7 bases. Germline V gene lookup returns CDR1 MNHEY and CDR2 SMNVEV (reference sequence). Unmatched junction bases numbered 3, after V lost 5 bases and J lost 0 bases. The CDR3 totals 15 residues.

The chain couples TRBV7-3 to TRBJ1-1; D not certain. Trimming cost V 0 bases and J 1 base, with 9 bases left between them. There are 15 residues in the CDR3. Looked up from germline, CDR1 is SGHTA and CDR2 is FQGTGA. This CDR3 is CASSLTLQTNTEAFF. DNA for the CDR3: TGTGCCAGCAGCTTAACTTTACAGACGAACACTGAAGCTTTCTTT.

The chain's CDR3 is CASSYLPLSGDIQYF. The CDR3 DNA reads as TGTGCCAGCAGTTACCTCCCTTTATCGGGGGACATTCAGTACTTC. The chain has TRBV6-5 and TRBJ2-4, with D tentatively TRBD2 (6 bases). CDR1 is MNHEY, CDR2 SVGAGI, per germline. CDR3 size: 15 residues. Trimming took off 2 bases at V and 8 bases at J, with 16 bases between the two ends.

The CDR3 DNA follows: TGTGCCAGCAGCTTAATGCGGAGCTCCTACAATGAGCAGTTCTTC. Translated: CASSLMRSSYNEQFF. The V gene is TRBV7-2, the J gene TRBJ2-1; D ambiguous. CDR1 is SGHTA and CDR2 is FQGNSA in the germline V gene. Trimming took 2 bases from V and 0 from J, leaving 8 bases between them. This CDR3 is built from 15 residues.

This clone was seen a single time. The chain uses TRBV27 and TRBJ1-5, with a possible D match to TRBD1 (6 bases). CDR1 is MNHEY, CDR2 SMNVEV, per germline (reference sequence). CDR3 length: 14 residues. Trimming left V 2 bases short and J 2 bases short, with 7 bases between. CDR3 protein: CASSLNRGNQPQHF. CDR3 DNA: TGTGCCAGCAGTTTAAACAGGGGCAATCAGCCCCAGCATTTT.

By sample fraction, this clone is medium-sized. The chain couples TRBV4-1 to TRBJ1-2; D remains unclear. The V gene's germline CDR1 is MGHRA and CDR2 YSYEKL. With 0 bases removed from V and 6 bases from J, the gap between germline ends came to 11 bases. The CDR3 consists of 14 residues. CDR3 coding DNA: TGCGCCAGCAGCCAAGATGGAGGAAAACATGGCTACACCTTC. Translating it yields CASSQDGGKHGYTF.

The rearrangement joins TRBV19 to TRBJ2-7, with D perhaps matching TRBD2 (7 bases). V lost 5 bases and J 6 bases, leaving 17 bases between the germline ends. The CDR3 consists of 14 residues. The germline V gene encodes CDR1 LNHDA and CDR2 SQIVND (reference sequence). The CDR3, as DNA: TGTGCCAGTAGTCCTTGGGTTAGGGGGGGCGAGCAGTACTTC. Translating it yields CASSPWVRGGEQYF.